Following are 32 T cell receptor beta chains from one sample sequenced in a study of T-cell memory formation after mild COVID-19. Using its own MiXCR run on the 5' RACE reads, TCRdb lists one record per CDR3 protein. The repertoire has more than 100,000 distinct CDR3 sequences, about 5.9% of them found once; the top ten carry roughly 2.2%. Material: PBMCs or a T cell subset sorted from them (not recorded which). All receptors derive from an adult woman who had mild COVID-19 (a few samples of this study predate the infection). Cell type and time point are not known.

The J gene is TRBJ2-1, the V gene TRBV6-2 or TRBV6-3; D remains unclear. Trimming left V 6 bases short and J 8 bases short, with 8 bases between. CDR3 length: 11 residues. Germline CDR1 is MNHEY and CDR2 is SVGEGT. CDR3 in amino acids: CASSRSDEQFF. In DNA form, the CDR3 reads TGTGCCAGCAGCCGGTCGGATGAGCAGTTCTTC.

This chain uses TRBV7-3 with TRBJ1-6; D unresolved. The length of the CDR3 is 14 residues. Trimming stripped 9 bases from V and 5 bases from J, with 14 bases between. In germline, CDR1 is SGHTA, CDR2 FQGTGA. DNA of the CDR3: TGTGCCAGAGACGTGGGTAAAGATAATTCACCCCTCCACTTT. Encoded protein: CARDVGKDNSPLHF.

This clonotype occurred a few times. The chain links TRBV5-1 to TRBJ2-3, with 7 positions matching TRBD2. CDR1 SGHRS and CDR2 YFSETQ come from the germline V gene. The CDR3 consists of 14 residues. With 6 bases clipped from V and 0 bases from J, the junction kept 4 bases outside the gene matches. CDR3 in DNA: TGCGCCAGCACCGGACTAGAGAGCACAGATACGCAGTATTTT. The encoded protein is CASTGLESTDTQYF.

This clonotype has ten or more counts. This chain uses TRBV20-1 with TRBJ2-5; TRBD1 is a possible D gene (6 bases). Trimming removed 6 bases at V and 4 bases at J, with 18 bases between. Germline V gives CDR1 DFQATT, CDR2 SNEGSKA (reference sequence). There are 14 residues in the CDR3. The CDR3 here is CSAIPGDTPETQYF. The CDR3 DNA is TGCAGTGCCATCCCCGGGGACACCCCAGAGACCCAGTACTTC.

The V and J genes are TRBV7-9 and TRBJ1-1, with D hard to call. Germline V CDR1 and CDR2: SEHNR, FQNEAQ (reference sequence). CDR3 length equals 14 residues. V was pared by 5 bases and J by 1 base, with 11 bases between. As DNA, the CDR3 is TGTGCCAGCAGCGAGCGTTACAGGAACACTGAAGCTTTCTTT. It codes for CASSERYRNTEAFF.

This clonotype was seen only a few times. The gene calls are TRBV29-1 and TRBJ1-5; no clear D. The CDR3 is 12 amino acids. Germline-derived CDR1 and CDR2 are SQVTM and ANQGSEA. V gave up 7 bases and J gave up 6 bases, with 13 bases separating them. The CDR3 here is CSATKDGQPQHF. DNA of the CDR3: TGCAGCGCCACGAAGGACGGTCAGCCCCAGCATTTT.

This chain joins TRBV15 and TRBJ2-7; 7 nucleotides align to TRBD1. The CDR3 consists of 14 residues. V was pared by 4 bases and J by 3 bases, with 6 bases of the junction left unmatched. The germline V gene encodes CDR1 LNHNV and CDR2 YYDKDF (reference sequence). In nucleotides, the CDR3 is TGTGCCACCAGCACGTACAGGGGAAACTACGAGCAGTACTTC. Translating it yields CATSTYRGNYEQYF.

In its sample, this clonotype was seen a few times. The chain is built from TRBV12-3 or TRBV12-4 and TRBJ1-2, with a tentative D call TRBD1 (5 bases). This CDR3 comprises 14 residues. V lost 6 bases to trimming and J lost 12 bases, with 23 bases between them. CDR3 nucleotides: TGTGCCAGCAGCCCTATCCGGGACGTCCGTGTGGACACCTTC. Translating gives CASSPIRDVRVDTF.

This clonotype showed up many times. V usage is TRBV7-2 and J usage is TRBJ2-1; 10 nucleotides match TRBD2. The CDR3 totals 15 residues. After removal of 1 base from V and 9 bases from J, the junction contained 6 bases not matched to a gene. CDR1 SGHTA and CDR2 FQGNSA come from the germline V gene. CDR3 coding DNA: TGTGCCAGCAGCTTAGACCCTAGCGGGAGCACTGAGCAGTTCTTC. It is translated as CASSLDPSGSTEQFF.

This clonotype was counted ten times or more. V is TRBV6-1 and J is TRBJ2-3; D might be TRBD1 (6 bases). From germline, CDR1 is MNHNS and CDR2 SASEGT. V was cut by 2 bases and J by 5 bases, with 11 bases left in between. The CDR3 covers 14 residues. The CDR3 DNA sequence: TGTGCCAGCAGTGAAAGGGGGTTCGGAGATACGCAGTATTTT. The encoded protein is CASSERGFGDTQYF.

There are a few counts of this clonotype. The chain recombines TRBV20-1 with TRBJ1-5; 7 bases map to TRBD1. Germline values: CDR1 DFQATT, CDR2 SNEGSKA (reference sequence). The V segment lost 0 bases and the J segment 3 bases; nucleotides outside the gene matches: 8. The CDR3 totals 16 residues. Here the CDR3 reads CSARDWRQGHNQPQHF. The CDR3, as DNA: TGCAGTGCTAGAGATTGGAGACAGGGTCACAATCAGCCCCAGCATTTT.

The chain employs TRBV4-1 and TRBJ1-5, with D hard to call. CDR3 size: 14 residues. Germline V gene lookup returns CDR1 MGHRA and CDR2 YSYEKL. Trimming removed 2 bases from V and 2 bases from J, with 7 bases in between. The CDR3 spells CASSQFRGNQPQHF. The CDR3 DNA reads TGCGCCAGCAGCCAATTTAGGGGCAATCAGCCCCAGCATTTT.

This clonotype occurred a few times. The chain is built from TRBV4-1 and TRBJ1-1; D call uncertain. The CDR3 has 14 residues. Per the germline V gene, CDR1 is MGHRA and CDR2 is YSYEKL. V was shortened by 4 bases and J by 7 bases, with 16 bases between the two germline ends. CDR3 sequence (DNA): TGCGCCAGCAGCCGTACAGTGGCGAGAGATGAAGCTTTCTTT. It codes for CASSRTVARDEAFF.

The sample holds many counts of this clonotype. The chain recombines TRBV29-1 with TRBJ2-2; TRBD1 matches 7 bases. Losses at the gene ends were 5 bases for V and 3 bases for J; bases not matched to a gene: 9. Germline lookup yields CDR1 SQVTM and CDR2 ANQGSEA. CDR3 length: 15 amino acids. The CDR3 reads CSVSRTGYDTGELFF. The CDR3 DNA follows: TGCAGCGTTTCTCGGACAGGTTACGACACCGGGGAGCTGTTTTTT.

The V and J genes are TRBV20-1 and TRBJ2-2; possible D gene TRBD1, 6 bases. CDR3 size: 18 residues. V lost 1 base, J lost 4 bases, and 22 bases lay in between. CDR1 and CDR2 (germline): DFQATT, SNEGSKA (reference sequence). CDR3 nucleotide sequence: TGCAGTGCTAGAGTTGGGACACCCTACCCCCGCGGCACCGGGGAGCTGTTTTTT. This sequence encodes CSARVGTPYPRGTGELFF.

In this sample, this clonotype turned up many times. The chain employs TRBV5-1 and TRBJ2-1, with 12 positions matching TRBD2. The CDR3 covers 16 residues. Germline CDR1 SGHRS, CDR2 YFSETQ. V shed 4 bases, J shed 7 bases, and the junction held 9 bases outside the gene matches. Here the CDR3 DNA reads TGCGCCAGCAGCGTGGATCTAGCGGGAGGGCCAAATGAGCAGTTCTTC. As protein: CASSVDLAGGPNEQFF.

Only a few counts were recorded for this clonotype. The chain uses TRBV3-1 and TRBJ1-2; D remains ambiguous. CDR3 length: 14 amino acids. Trimming pared 2 bases from V and 4 bases from J, leaving 11 bases between. The germline V gene has CDR1 LGHDT and CDR2 YNNKEL (reference sequence). CDR3 bases: TGTGCCAGCAGCCAATCGGACGGTGGCTATGGCTACACCTTC. Encoded protein: CASSQSDGGYGYTF.

This clonotype was seen a handful of times. CDR3 region: CASSPSGNEQFF. CDR3 in DNA: TGTGCCAGCTCACCTTCGGGGAATGAGCAGTTCTTC. The chain joins TRBV18 to TRBJ2-1; D perhaps matches TRBD2 (5 bases). Trimming left V 3 bases short and J 7 bases short, with 7 bases between. Germline V gene lookup returns CDR1 KGHSH and CDR2 LQKENI. The CDR3 spans 12 residues.

The rearrangement joins TRBV19 to TRBJ1-2, with D possibly matching TRBD1 (5 bases). Germline V gives CDR1 LNHDA, CDR2 SQIVND (reference sequence). Trimming removed 6 bases at V and 4 bases at J, with 12 bases between. CDR3 size: 13 residues. As DNA, the CDR3 is TGTGCCAGTAGCGCAGACAGACTCTATGGCTACACCTTC. This codes for CASSADRLYGYTF.

This clonotype was picked up a small number of times. This chain connects TRBV5-1 to TRBJ2-5; D is uncertain. From germline, CDR1 is SGHRS and CDR2 YFSETQ. The length of the CDR3 is 14 residues. Between the trimmed V and J ends, which lost 0 bases and 5 bases, there was a span of 11 bases. DNA of the CDR3: TGCGCCAGCAGCTTGGGCATTATCGAGGAGACCCAGTACTTC. It translates to CASSLGIIEETQYF.

The chain uses TRBV3-1 and TRBJ2-7, with a possible D match to TRBD1 (6 bases). Trimming removed 8 bases from V and 4 bases from J, with 15 bases in between. The germline V gene has CDR1 LGHDT and CDR2 YNNKEL (reference sequence). CDR3 length: 13 residues. DNA for the CDR3: TGTGCCAGCGGACAGTCGTCCTCGTACGAGCAGTACTTC. Amino acid sequence: CASGQSSSYEQYF.

The chain employs TRBV20-1 and TRBJ2-1; TRBD2 matches 9 bases. Germline CDR1 and CDR2: DFQATT and SNEGSKA (reference sequence). The length of the CDR3 is 12 residues. The J segment lost 15 bases and the V segment lost 1 base, leaving 7 bases of the junction unmatched. The chain's CDR3 is CSARVLAGTWFF. The CDR3 nucleotides are TGCAGTGCTAGAGTCCTAGCGGGAACCTGGTTCTTC.

This clonotype was counted only a few times. The J gene is TRBJ2-3, the V gene TRBV9; 9 nucleotides match TRBD1. Germline loops: CDR1 SGDLS, CDR2 YYNGEE. The CDR3 runs to 15 residues. The junction had 13 bases not matched to a gene; V was cut back by 7 bases and J by 7 bases. CDR3 sequence (DNA): TGTGCCAGCGAAAGCTCGGGACAGGGTGTTAATACGCAGTATTTT. Its protein is CASESSGQGVNTQYF.

This clonotype appeared many times. The gene calls are TRBV5-1 and TRBJ2-3; D possibly corresponds to TRBD2 (5 bases). The CDR3 length is 13 residues. The V end was cut by 7 bases, the J end by 2 bases, with 11 bases between. Germline loops: CDR1 SGHRS, CDR2 YFSETQ. CDR3 amino acids: CASGRELTDTQYF. The CDR3 nucleotides are TGCGCCAGCGGCCGGGAACTCACAGATACGCAGTATTTT.

The rearrangement joins TRBV10-3 to TRBJ1-5, with TRBD1 matching over 9 bases. Germline V lookup: CDR1 ENHRY, CDR2 SYGVKD. J gave up 5 bases and V 10 bases, and 3 bases lay outside the gene matches. CDR3 length: 12 residues. This CDR3 is CATGDRDQPQHF. CDR3 DNA sequence: TGTGCCACCGGGGACAGGGATCAGCCCCAGCATTTT.

The V gene is TRBV5-1, the J gene TRBJ2-1, with 11 bases that match TRBD2. This CDR3 spans 14 amino acids. Germline assignment: CDR1 SGHRS and CDR2 YFSETQ. The V and J ends lost 4 bases and 9 bases, in that order; junction bases with no gene match: 6. CDR3 in amino acids: CASSEGLAAGEQFF. CDR3 nucleotide sequence: TGCGCCAGCAGCGAGGGACTAGCGGCCGGTGAGCAGTTCTTC. Combining the CDR3 with reference TRBV5-1 and TRBJ2-1 gives the whole variable domain KAGVTQTPRYLIKTRGQQVTLSCSPISGHRSVSWYQQTPGQGLQFLFEYFSETQRNKGNFPGRFSGRQFSNSRSEMNVSTLELGDSALYLCASSEGLAAGEQFFGPGTRLTVL.

This clonotype has just a few counts. The chain employs TRBV12-3 or TRBV12-4 and TRBJ2-1, with 8 bases identical to TRBD1. The CDR3 covers 15 residues. V was pared by 5 bases and J by 5 bases, with 8 bases of the junction left unmatched. The CDR3, as DNA: TGTGCCAGCAGTCCGCCGACAGGGGCAAACAATGAGCAGTTCTTC. It encodes CASSPPTGANNEQFF.

This clonotype turned up a few times. V and J are TRBV24-1 and TRBJ2-2, with unresolved D. Germline V CDR1 and CDR2: KGHDR, SFDVKD. V lost 2 bases to trimming and J lost 5 bases, with 11 bases between them. The CDR3 extends over 15 amino acids. The CDR3 nucleotides are TGTGCCACCAGTGATTCTCTCCGACAAACCGGGGAGCTGTTTTTT. Translated, it gives CATSDSLRQTGELFF.

The sample holds many counts of this clonotype. V usage is TRBV7-8 and J usage is TRBJ2-5; TRBD2 agrees at 8 bases. CDR3 length: 19 amino acids. Unmatched junction bases numbered 14, after V lost 0 bases and J lost 2 bases. In germline, CDR1 is SGHVS, CDR2 FQNEAQ. DNA of the CDR3: TGTGCCAGCAGCTTAGCGGATTTTTTAGCGGGAACCGAGCAAGAGACCCAGTACTTC. Residues: CASSLADFLAGTEQETQYF. Together with reference TRBV7-8 and TRBJ2-5, the CDR3 gives the full variable domain: GAGVSQSPRYKVAKRGQDVALRCDPISGHVSLFWYQQALGQGPEFLTYFQNEAQLDKSGLPSDRFFAERPEGSVSTLKIQRTQQEDSAVYLCASSLADFLAGTEQETQYFGPGTRLLVL.

J is TRBJ2-7 and V is TRBV12-3 or TRBV12-4; 10 bases are shared with TRBD1. The CDR3 runs 15 residues. V lost 4 bases to trimming and J lost 5 bases; unmatched junction nucleotides: 8. The DNA for the CDR3 is TGTGCCAGCAGTTCACTAGGGACAGGGGCGAACGAGCAGTACTTC. Residues: CASSSLGTGANEQYF.

This clonotype was counted ten times or more. This chain joins TRBV30 and TRBJ2-2; 14 bases align to TRBD2. Germline CDR1 GTSNPN, CDR2 SVGIG (reference sequence). The CDR3 length is 16 residues. V was pared by 5 bases and J by 4 bases, with 6 bases of the junction left unmatched. CDR3 amino acids: CAWEGLAGAVTGELFF. The DNA for the CDR3 is TGTGCCTGGGAGGGACTAGCGGGGGCTGTCACCGGGGAGCTGTTTTTT.

The rearrangement joins TRBV7-9 to TRBJ1-4, with 7 positions matching TRBD1. Trimming cost V 10 bases and J 7 bases; bases outside gene matches: 3. This CDR3 has 11 residues. CDR1 and CDR2 (germline): SEHNR, FQNEAQ (reference sequence). The CDR3 nucleotides read TGTGCCATTCCAGGGGGTGAAAAACTGTTTTTT. This codes for CAIPGGEKLFF. Supplemented by reference TRBV7-9 and TRBJ1-4, the full variable domain reads DTGVSQNPRHKITKRGQNVTFRCDPISEHNRLYWYRQTLGQGPEFLTYFQNEAQLEKSRLLSDRFSAERPKGSFSTLEIQRTEQGDSAMYLCAIPGGEKLFFGSGTQLSVL.